This T cell receptor (beta chain) was identified during a study of CD8 T cells in Susac syndrome (dated by TCRdb to between 2018 and 2021). Regarding the study in general: The study used repertoire sequencing to test whether antigen drove CD8+ T cell activation and differentiation in Susac syndrome. The clonality of the CD8+ T cell repertoire was compared across 12 healthy donors, roughly 14 Susac syndrome patients and roughly 16 multiple sclerosis patients.

With regard to this clonotype: No cognate antigen has been identified for it. No base quality information exists; no much larger clone differs at one position.

High-throughput TCR beta sequencing profiled peripheral blood CD8+ and CD4+ T cells from healthy donors, Susac syndrome patients and multiple sclerosis patients. The multiple sclerosis controls were treatment-naive patients who had stable or active relapsing-remitting disease and met the revised McDonald criteria. Bulk CD8+ and CD4+ T cells were purified magnetically by negative isolation, whereas CD8+ TEMRA cells were enriched by FACS. Blood was collected in EDTA tubes and processed within 24 hours, with PBMCs isolated through density gradient centrifugation. PBMCs intended for TCR sequencing were cryopreserved in liquid nitrogen and thawed later in a water bath at 37 degrees C. The sorted or isolated CD4+, CD8+ and CD8+ TEMRA cells reached a purity of at least 90%. Summary of the overall study and its limitations: The number of individuals in the TCR sequencing and HLA analysis was acknowledged as relatively small.

RNA was extracted using the RNeasy kit, and roughly 0.45 to 1 microgram was reverse transcribed with random hexamers. The immunoSEQ multiplex PCR assay, covering 54 Vbeta and 13 Jbeta segments, was used to amplify TCR beta CDR3 regions. PCR amplification bias was corrected using a synthetic template baseline for primer optimization and computational correction. The published analysis was carried out like this. Reads were assigned to V, D and J genes according to IMGT and analyzed in immunoSEQ Analyzer, with only productive sequences retained. To calculate clonality, Shannon entropy was normalized by log2 of the number of productive unique sequences and then subtracted from one. Public and private clones were assessed among the 100 most prevalent clones of each patient and control. Clones were defined as Susac-specific when absent from the healthy and MS cohorts, from about 970 published viral clones and from other ImmuneACCESS disease sequences. In-frame beta chains were kept once TCRdb had trimmed the public reads at Q25 with fastp and called clones with MiXCR. Every entry covers one CDR3 protein and lists the most common genes and DNA from its rows. In this record, the V and J calls reflect TCRdb's handling and not the investigators' own analysis. The sample has approximately 53,000 distinct CDR3 sequences on record, 93% of them singletons. Roughly 0.5% of the sample goes to the ten largest clones.

Sequenced input: CD8+ T cells from PBMCs. The sequence was collected from a human donor with multiple sclerosis.

The CDR3 amino acid sequence is: CASSEGSGTEAFF. The DNA sequence is TGTGCCAGCAGTGAGGGATCCGGTACTGAAGCTTTCTTT. The chain employs TRBV12-3 or TRBV12-4 and TRBJ1-1, with the D gene not clear enough to name. The CDR3 sequence holds 13 residues, the cysteine and phenylalanine included. The retained sequence is limited to the CDR3, 39 bases, with the frame set at the first base. V drops 5 bases and J drops 5 bases, leaving 12 bases in between.